This T cell receptor beta chain was captured in a study of blood T cell repertoires in COVID-19. On the study more broadly: Sources were T cells, B-cell-depleted T cells, or PBMCs; the material itself was cDNA or gDNA.

CDR1 is MNHEY, CDR2 SMNVEV, per germline (reference sequence). V lost 6 bases, J lost 4 bases, and 7 bases stayed unmatched. This CDR3 has 16 amino acids. In this sample, this clone is medium-sized. Clones were read by immunoSEQ multiplex PCR, and TCRdb kept only the in-frame ones, dropping some. The sample has over 80,000 clones; about 79% are singletons. This chain connects TRBV27 to TRBJ2-1; TRBD2 matches at 12 bases. This sequence was found in a woman in her forties or fifties with acute or convalescent COVID-19. The specimen sequenced was peripheral blood. Here the CDR3 reads CASRSLAGGPYNEQFF. CDR3 DNA: TGTGCCAGCAGGTCGCTAGCGGGGGGGCCGTACAATGAGCAGTTCTTC.